These T cell receptor beta chains were read from a single sample in a study of T cell responses to AZD1222 COVID-19 vaccine. Clones were read by immunoSEQ multiplex PCR, and TCRdb kept only the in-frame ones, dropping some. The sample holds 100,000 or so clones, about 86% seen once. The specimen comprised peripheral blood, sampled on day 0 of AZD1222 vaccination. These receptors all come from an adult in good health. The CDR3 runs from the conserved cysteine through the conserved F or W. D genes are given only for firm matches. Not all rows give a size; the values are once, few, many and, for expanded clones, a class.

d_call j_call clone_size v_call cdr3_aa cdr3_nt
NA TRBJ2-7 NA TRBV7-8 CASSLHAVGSSYEQYF TGTGCCAGCAGCTTACATGCGGTTGGGAGCTCCTACGAGCAGTACTTC
NA TRBJ2-1 NA TRBV11-2 CASSFENRGEQFF TGTGCCAGCAGCTTCGAAAATCGGGGAGAGCAGTTCTTC
NA TRBJ2-1 NA TRBV7-9 CASSRGLIEQFF TGTGCCAGCAGCCGAGGACTGATTGAGCAGTTCTTC
NA TRBJ1-2 NA TRBV27 CASSLSRISHGYTF TGTGCCAGCAGTTTATCTCGCATATCTCATGGCTACACCTTC
TRBD1 TRBJ1-5 NA TRBV4-2 CASSLGQGGLSNQPQHF TGTGCCAGCAGCCTTGGACAGGGGGGATTGAGCAATCAGCCCCAGCATTTT
NA TRBJ2-5 once TRBV7-9 CASSPWSYQETQYF TGTGCCAGCAGCCCCTGGTCGTACCAAGAGACCCAGTACTTC
TRBD1 TRBJ2-2 NA TRBV3-1/TRBV3-2 CASSFRDRVGELFF TGTGCCAGCAGCTTCCGGGACAGAGTCGGGGAGCTGTTTTTT
NA TRBJ1-5 medium-sized TRBV4-1 CASSQDEGDYQPQHF TGCGCCAGCAGCCAAGATGAGGGGGATTATCAGCCCCAGCATTTT
TRBD1 TRBJ1-1 once TRBV25-1 CASSQSGGVMNTEAFF TGTGCCAGCAGTCAATCAGGGGGCGTGATGAACACTGAAGCTTTCTTT
NA TRBJ2-3 once TRBV11-1 CASSLGLAENTQYF TGTGCCAGCAGCTTAGGTCTAGCAGAGAATACGCAGTATTTT
NA TRBJ1-1 NA TRBV19 CASSITAAGTEAFF TGTGCCAGTAGTATAACAGCCGCTGGCACTGAAGCTTTCTTT
NA TRBJ2-1 NA TRBV27 CAVAVRGRNEQFF TGTGCAGTGGCTGTTCGGGGTAGGAATGAGCAGTTCTTC
NA TRBJ1-2 NA TRBV6-5 CASSLSQGPYGYTF TGTGCCAGCAGTTTGAGTCAGGGGCCGTATGGCTACACCTTC
TRBD1 TRBJ2-1 NA TRBV28 CASSLVQGRRYNEQFF TGTGCCAGCAGTTTGGTACAGGGGCGGCGGTACAATGAGCAGTTCTTC
NA TRBJ1-4 NA TRBV6-5 CASRGNGEKLFF TGTGCCAGCAGGGGTAATGGGGAAAAACTGTTTTTT
NA TRBJ1-6 few TRBV4-3 CASSQGIGQGNSPLHF TGCGCCAGCAGCCAAGGAATTGGGCAGGGTAATTCACCCCTCCACTTT
TRBD1 TRBJ2-2 NA TRBV5-1 CATQLGQANTGELFF TGCGCCACCCAACTGGGACAGGCGAACACCGGGGAGCTGTTTTTT
TRBD1 TRBJ2-6 NA TRBV19 CASSDRGPSGANVLTF TGTGCCAGTAGTGACAGGGGGCCGTCAGGGGCCAACGTCCTGACTTTC
NA TRBJ1-1 NA TRBV18 CASSLDRDATEAFF TGTGCCAGCTCACTAGACCGGGACGCTACTGAAGCTTTCTTT